This TCR beta chain derives from a study of blood T cell repertoires in COVID-19. Study summary: PBMCs, B-cell-depleted T cells, or T cells were the source of the cDNA or gDNA that made up the material.

This clone was seen just once. Clones were read by immunoSEQ multiplex PCR, and TCRdb kept only the in-frame ones, dropping some. The sample carries 140,000 or so clones, about four fifths recorded once. This CDR3 contains 18 residues. The trim removed 3 bases at V and 7 bases at J, leaving 9 bases unmatched. Germline V CDR1 and CDR2: LGHNA, YSLEER. In terms of age and location, participants ranged from about 18 to 89 years and lived in about 25 US areas. The TCR was taken from a man aged 50 to 59 who had recovered from COVID-19. Material: PBMCs or T cells enriched from blood (not recorded which). The chain uses TRBV4-3 and TRBJ2-2, with 15 positions matching TRBD2. Written as DNA, the CDR3 is TGCGCCAGCAGCCAGGGCCCCGGGACTAGCGGGGGGAACGGGGAGCTGTTTTTT. It translates to CASSQGPGTSGGNGELFF.